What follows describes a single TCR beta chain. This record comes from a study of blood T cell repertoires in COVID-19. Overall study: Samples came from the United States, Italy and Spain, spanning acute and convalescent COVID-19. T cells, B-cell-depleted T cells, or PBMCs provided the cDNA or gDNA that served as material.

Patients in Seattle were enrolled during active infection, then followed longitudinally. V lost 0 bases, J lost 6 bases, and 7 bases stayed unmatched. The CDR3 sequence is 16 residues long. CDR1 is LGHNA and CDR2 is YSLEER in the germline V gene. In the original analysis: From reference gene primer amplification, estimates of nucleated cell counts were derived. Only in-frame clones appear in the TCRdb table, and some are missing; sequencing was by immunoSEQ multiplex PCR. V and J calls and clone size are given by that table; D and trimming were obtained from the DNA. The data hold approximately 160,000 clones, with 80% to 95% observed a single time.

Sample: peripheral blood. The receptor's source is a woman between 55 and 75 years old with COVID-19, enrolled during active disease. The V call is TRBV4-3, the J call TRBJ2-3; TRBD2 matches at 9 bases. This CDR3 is CASSQDLAGGTDTQYF. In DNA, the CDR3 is TGCGCCAGCAGCCAAGATTTGGCGGGGGGGACCGATACGCAGTATTTT.